This TCR beta chain was identified in a study of cytotoxic CD8 clonotypes in ibrutinib-treated CLL. Worth noting for this clone: Its target is unknown.

The length of the CDR3 is 16 residues. CDR1 and CDR2 (germline): MDHEN, SYDVKM. After removal of 4 bases from V and 0 bases from J, the junction contained 6 bases not matched to a gene. The assay was immunoSEQ multiplex PCR, and TCRdb's table has in-frame clones only and misses some. The profile covers roughly 63,000 clones, with less than 75% appearing a single time and 14% to 15% taken by the ten largest. Findings of the study overall: Upon ibrutinib response clonality rose, and upon progression it fell back toward baseline. Shared public clonotypes were rare, and on treatment they either got smaller or stayed the same.

V is TRBV28 and J is TRBJ1-5; 7 bases line up with TRBD1. This clonotype was sampled from a human donor with chronic lymphocytic leukemia. Sample: PBMCs, taken after 12 months of ibrutinib treatment. The CDR3 here is CASSSQGGNSNQPQHF. Written as DNA, the CDR3 is TGTGCCAGCAGTTCTCAGGGGGGAAATAGCAATCAGCCCCAGCATTTT.